The clone carrying this TCR beta chain was counted a few times. This sample is drawn from a study of blood T cell repertoires in COVID-19. Study details: COVID-19 samples collected from the United States, Italy and Spain covered acute and convalescent phases. Sample material is recorded as cDNA or gDNA derived from T cells, B-cell-depleted T cells, or PBMCs.

Authors' analysis steps: Reference gene primer amplification in the assay estimated nucleated cell counts. The assay was immunoSEQ multiplex PCR, and TCRdb's table has in-frame clones only and misses some. That table supplies the V and J calls and clone size; D and trimming were determined from the DNA. This table has 250,000 or so clones, approximately 82% appearing once. Trimming pared 3 bases from V and 5 bases from J, leaving 10 bases between. This CDR3 is built from 13 residues. Germline V gene data show CDR1 as DFQATT and CDR2 as SNEGSKA (reference sequence). Sequenced: peripheral blood. The gene calls are TRBV20-1 and TRBJ2-2; tentative D call: TRBD2 (5 bases). The receptor was isolated from a man between 40 and 49 years old who had recovered from COVID-19. The CDR3, as DNA: TGCAGTGCTAGTGGAGCGGTTACCGGGGAGCTGTTTTTT. The encoded protein is CSASGAVTGELFF.